The 29 T cell receptor beta chains in this list originate from one sample, sequenced in a study of T cells in Graves' hyperthyroidism and ophthalmopathy. The CDR3 regions of TCR beta were amplified from RNA transcripts. The primer set for the first-round RT-PCR of the TCR CDR3 was HTBI. TCRdb re-called the multiplex PCR reads through MiXCR, storing one row per CDR3 protein. The sample gives approximately 270,000 distinct CDR3 sequences, roughly 15% of which show up once; about an eighth is in the top ten. Sequenced material: blood. These TCRs come from a woman aged 40 to 50 with Graves' hyperthyroidism that later progressed to Graves' ophthalmopathy.

This clonotype was picked up many times. The chain uses TRBV5-1 and TRBJ1-6; D is possibly TRBD1 (6 bases). Trimming shortened V by 6 bases and J by 5 bases, and 9 bases separated the two germline ends. This CDR3 spans 13 amino acids. CDR1 is SGHRS, CDR2 YFSETQ, per germline. The CDR3 loop reads CASTDRNNSPLHF. CDR3 DNA: TGCGCCAGCACGGACAGAAATAATTCACCCCTCCACTTT.

This chain connects TRBV20-1 to TRBJ2-3; a possible D gene is TRBD2 (5 bases). The CDR3 length is 11 residues. CDR1 is DFQATT, CDR2 SNEGSKA, per germline (reference sequence). Trimming stripped 3 bases from V and 6 bases from J, with 7 bases between. Written as DNA, the CDR3 is TGCAGTGCTAGGAGGGCGGATACGCAGTATTTT. It is translated as CSARRADTQYF.

This clonotype has a count of ten or more. The V gene is TRBV7-3, the J gene TRBJ1-4, with 10 bases that match TRBD1. From germline, CDR1 is SGHTA and CDR2 FQGTGA. This CDR3 region has 13 residues. With 4 bases clipped from V and 8 bases from J, the junction kept 1 base outside the gene matches. As DNA, the CDR3 is TGTGCCAGCAGCTGGGGACAGGGGGAAAAACTGTTTTTT. This encodes CASSWGQGEKLFF.

The CDR3 DNA reads TGTGCCATCAGGATACAGGGGGTTGAGACCCAGTACTTC. Protein product: CAIRIQGVETQYF. The chain has TRBV10-3 and TRBJ2-5; 8 nucleotides align to TRBD1. The CDR3 has 13 residues. Looked up from germline, CDR1 is ENHRY and CDR2 is SYGVKD. Trimming took 6 bases from V and 5 from J; bases not matched to a gene: 5.

This clonotype was seen repeatedly, ten times or more. The rearrangement joins TRBV27 to TRBJ2-7; TRBD2 is a possible D gene (6 bases). This CDR3 has 13 amino acids. Germline values: CDR1 MNHEY, CDR2 SMNVEV (reference sequence). Trimming took 3 bases from V and 3 from J, leaving 9 bases between them. Written as DNA, the CDR3 is TGTGCCAGCAGTTTGTGGAGGGGCTACGAGCAGTACTTC. It is translated as CASSLWRGYEQYF.

At least ten counts were recorded for this clonotype. The V gene is TRBV10-3, the J gene TRBJ1-1, with D unresolved. Germline CDR1 is ENHRY and CDR2 is SYGVKD. V lost 11 bases to trimming and J lost 0 bases, with 10 bases between them. The CDR3 is 12 amino acids. The CDR3 coding sequence is TGTGCCGTCAAGAGTATGAACACTGAAGCTTTCTTT. Translating it yields CAVKSMNTEAFF.

Ten or more counts support this clonotype. The V gene is TRBV6-1, the J gene TRBJ2-7; no definite D call. The CDR3 has 11 residues. Trimming took off 7 bases at V and 4 bases at J, with 8 bases between the two ends. Germline V gene data show CDR1 as MNHNS and CDR2 as SASEGT. For the CDR3, the DNA is TGTGCCAGCATGGAACTTTACGAGCAGTACTTC. Translated, it gives CASMELYEQYF.

This clonotype was picked up many times. The chain couples TRBV7-9 to TRBJ1-1; D unclear. The CDR3 has 16 residues. The germline gives CDR1 SEHNR, CDR2 FQNEAQ (reference sequence). Trimming cost V 5 bases and J 0 bases, with 16 bases left between them. Here the CDR3 DNA reads TGTGCCAGCAGCCCCTGGCGAGGGCCCCTGAACACTGAAGCTTTCTTT. It yields the protein CASSPWRGPLNTEAFF.

This clonotype was detected once. Being one base from a much bigger clone, this may be a read error. As the CDR3 is not closed by the conserved phenylalanine or tryptophan, this likely results from a read error. This chain joins TRBV15 and TRBJ2-2, with TRBD2 matching 14 bases. J was trimmed by 7 bases and V by 0 bases; bases with no gene match: 10. The CDR3 contains 19 residues. Germline V CDR1 and CDR2: LNHNV, YYDKDF (reference sequence). The CDR3 spells CATSREVKGLAGVFGELFV. In nucleotides, the CDR3 is TGTGCCACCAGCAGAGAGGTTAAGGGACTAGCGGGAGTGTTCGGGGAGCTGTTTGTT.

This clonotype was detected many times. The V and J genes are TRBV7-9 and TRBJ2-4; 8 bases align to TRBD2. Germline V gene data show CDR1 as SEHNR and CDR2 as FQNEAQ (reference sequence). V lost 2 bases to trimming and J lost 3 bases; unmatched junction nucleotides: 0. The CDR3 length is 14 residues. The CDR3 coding sequence is TGTGCCAGCAGCTTACGGGGGGGCAAAAACATTCAGTACTTC. Its protein is CASSLRGGKNIQYF.

This clonotype has at least ten counts. The chain is built from TRBV27 and TRBJ1-5; D might be TRBD1 (5 bases). The CDR3 extends over 16 amino acids. Trimming pared 3 bases from V and 2 bases from J, leaving 14 bases between. From germline, CDR1 is MNHEY and CDR2 SMNVEV (reference sequence). In nucleotides, the CDR3 is TGTGCCAGCAGTTTGTTGCGGGGGGATGGCAATCAGCCCCAGCATTTT. This codes for CASSLLRGDGNQPQHF.

The genes are TRBV6-9 and TRBJ2-6; D is ambiguous. This CDR3 is built from 17 residues. V was clipped by 4 bases and J by 0 bases, with 13 bases between them. CDR1 is MNHGY, CDR2 SVAAGI, per germline. The CDR3 here is CASSLTDPLSGANVLTF. CDR3 nucleotides: TGTGCCAGCAGTTTGACCGACCCCCTCTCTGGGGCCAACGTCCTGACTTTC.

There are many counts of this clonotype. The chain has TRBV20-1 and TRBJ2-5; the match to TRBD2 covers 13 bases. CDR1 and CDR2 (germline): DFQATT, SNEGSKA (reference sequence). The junction had 6 bases not matched to a gene; V was cut back by 4 bases and J by 4 bases. The CDR3 consists of 15 residues. The DNA of the CDR3 is TGCAGTGCTATAAGGACTAGCGGGAGTAGAGAGACCCAGTACTTC. This codes for CSAIRTSGSRETQYF.

This clonotype has more than one count but fewer than ten. V and J are TRBV7-9 and TRBJ1-1; a weak D match, TRBD1 (6 bases). Germline V lookup: CDR1 SEHNR, CDR2 FQNEAQ (reference sequence). V was pared by 10 bases and J by 2 bases, with 14 bases between. The CDR3 loop spans 13 amino acids. The CDR3 coding sequence is TGTGCCATCTGGGGGGGCGTTAACACTGAAGCTTTCTTT. Encoded protein: CAIWGGVNTEAFF.

This clonotype showed up many times. The CDR3 sequence is CSVRRTVNTEAFF. In nucleotides, the CDR3 is TGCAGCGTGAGACGAACGGTGAACACTGAAGCTTTCTTT. The rearrangement joins TRBV29-1 to TRBJ1-1, with D hard to call. The V end lost 6 bases, the J end lost 0 bases, and 11 bases lay between the germline ends. The CDR3 totals 13 residues. Germline V lookup: CDR1 SQVTM, CDR2 ANQGSEA.

This clonotype occurred many times. The gene calls are TRBV7-3 and TRBJ2-2; 8 bases agree with TRBD2. The germline CDR1 and CDR2 sequences are SGHTA and FQGTGA. The CDR3 is 16 amino acids. Unmatched junction bases numbered 10, after V lost 5 bases and J lost 5 bases. In nucleotides, the CDR3 is TGTGCCAGCAGCCGGGGTGCGGGAGGCAGGACCGGGGAGCTGTTTTTT. This encodes CASSRGAGGRTGELFF.

This clonotype was detected ten times or more. This chain uses TRBV9 with TRBJ1-4, with D possibly matching TRBD1 (5 bases). Trimming stripped 4 bases from V and 10 bases from J, with 17 bases between. Germline V gene lookup returns CDR1 SGDLS and CDR2 YYNGEE. CDR3 length: 14 residues. In DNA form, the CDR3 reads TGTGCCAGCAGCCTGACAGCGCTCGCGGGAAAACTGTTTTTT. Protein sequence: CASSLTALAGKLFF.

The table lists this clonotype with many counts. The V call is TRBV6-1, the J call TRBJ1-5, with D perhaps matching TRBD1 (5 bases). Germline loops: CDR1 MNHNS, CDR2 SASEGT. V gave up 7 bases and J gave up 4 bases, with 23 bases separating them. The CDR3 totals 17 residues. CDR3 in DNA: TGTGCCAGCACACTCCAACGCGACAGAGCCTTAAATCAGCCCCAGCATTTT. This encodes CASTLQRDRALNQPQHF.

This clonotype was picked up many times. The chain uses TRBV6-1 and TRBJ2-7; 11 bases map to TRBD2. The ends lost 6 bases at V and 4 bases at J; junction bases unmatched: 2. This CDR3 spans 13 amino acids. Germline assignment: CDR1 MNHNS and CDR2 SASEGT. The CDR3 here is CASRLAGEYEQYF. CDR3 in DNA: TGTGCCAGCAGACTAGCGGGAGAATACGAGCAGTACTTC.

This clonotype came up a few times. The V gene is TRBV6-1, the J gene TRBJ2-3; 9 nucleotides align to TRBD1. Germline CDR1 reads MNHNS; CDR2 reads SASEGT. The ends lost 6 bases at V and 2 bases at J; junction bases unmatched: 9. CDR3 size: 16 residues. CDR3 coding DNA: TGTGCCAGCAGCCCATGGGACAGGGCCGTCACAGATACGCAGTATTTT. It specifies CASSPWDRAVTDTQYF.

This clonotype was observed many times. The chain combines TRBV12-3 or TRBV12-4 with TRBJ2-1; 10 positions agree with TRBD2. The J segment lost 0 bases and the V segment lost 3 bases, leaving 8 bases of the junction unmatched. The CDR3 spans 18 residues. The CDR3 loop is CASSFPGLALSSYNEQFF. For the CDR3, the DNA is TGTGCCAGCAGTTTTCCGGGACTAGCGCTGAGCTCCTACAATGAGCAGTTCTTC.

This clonotype occurred many times. The CDR3 DNA follows: TGCAGTGCGACCGGGACTAGCGGTTTACAAGAGACCCAGTACTTC. This sequence encodes CSATGTSGLQETQYF. This chain joins TRBV20-1 and TRBJ2-5; 11 bases fit TRBD2. Trimming removed 6 bases from V and 2 bases from J; junction bases left unmatched: 8. The CDR3 length is 15 residues. From germline, CDR1 is DFQATT and CDR2 SNEGSKA (reference sequence).

This clonotype appeared many times. CDR3: CASSLILAGVMDTQYF. CDR3 DNA sequence: TGTGCCAGCAGTTTGATACTAGCGGGAGTCATGGATACGCAGTATTTT. The chain joins TRBV12-3 or TRBV12-4 to TRBJ2-3; 11 bases are a match to TRBD2. V lost 3 bases to trimming and J lost 6 bases; unmatched junction nucleotides: 8. The CDR3 sequence is 16 residues long.

This clonotype appeared many times. The gene calls are TRBV24-1 and TRBJ2-5; 8 bases map to TRBD2. Germline values: CDR1 KGHDR, CDR2 SFDVKD. V was pared by 4 bases and J by 2 bases, with 2 bases of the junction left unmatched. This CDR3 is built from 14 residues. The chain's CDR3 is CATSDRGGQETQYF. Here the CDR3 DNA reads TGTGCCACCAGTGACCGGGGGGGGCAAGAGACCCAGTACTTC.

This chain uses TRBV19 with TRBJ1-3; D gene unclear. The CDR3 length is 15 residues. CDR1 LNHDA and CDR2 SQIVND come from the germline V gene (reference sequence). V lost 4 bases and J lost 0, with 10 bases in between. In nucleotides, the CDR3 is TGTGCCAGTAGTACTGGGCTCAACTCTGGAAACACCATATATTTT. Translation: CASSTGLNSGNTIYF.

This clonotype appeared many times. CDR3: CASYGLAGDFTYEQYF. CDR3 nucleotide sequence: TGTGCCAGCTACGGACTAGCGGGTGACTTTACCTACGAGCAGTACTTC. V and J are TRBV27 and TRBJ2-7; 11 bases are a match to TRBD2. Germline V gene lookup returns CDR1 MNHEY and CDR2 SMNVEV (reference sequence). This CDR3 has 16 residues. V trimming: 8 bases; J trimming: 2 bases; junction bases outside the gene matches: 11.

On this clonotype itself: A much larger clone lies one base from this, so it may be a read error. CDR3 sequence (DNA): TGTGCCAGCAGCCAGGGAGTCGGGACAGGTGAGGAGACCCAGTACTTC. The encoded protein is CASSQGVGTGEETQYF. This chain connects TRBV3-1 to TRBJ2-5, with TRBD1 matching over 8 bases. The CDR3 consists of 16 residues. V was pared by 3 bases and J by 5 bases, with 11 bases of the junction left unmatched. Germline CDR1 and CDR2: LGHDT and YNNKEL (reference sequence).

The table lists this clonotype with many counts. The V gene is TRBV2, the J gene TRBJ2-7; 13 nucleotides align to TRBD2. J was trimmed by 5 bases and V by 10 bases; bases with no gene match: 5. CDR1 and CDR2 from the germline V gene are SNHLY and FYNNEI. This CDR3 spans 13 amino acids. The CDR3 nucleotides read TGTGCCACAACGACTAGCGGGAGGAACGAGCAGTACTTC. Amino acids: CATTTSGRNEQYF.

This clonotype was seen many times. This chain connects TRBV28 to TRBJ2-3, with 8 nucleotides matching TRBD2. V shed 4 bases, J shed 6 bases, and the junction held 3 bases outside the gene matches. Germline CDR1 is MDHEN and CDR2 is SYDVKM. This CDR3 has 13 amino acids. The CDR3: CASSSGLVDTQYF. In DNA form, the CDR3 reads TGTGCCAGCAGTTCGGGACTAGTGGATACGCAGTATTTT.